The 32 T cell receptor beta chains presented below share a single source sample, sequenced in a study of response to subunit inactivated influenza vaccine listed by TCRdb under 2018. The library was made by RT-PCR. The instrument was an Illumina HiSeq 2500. In TCRdb, the public reads were trimmed at Q25 with fastp and aligned with MiXCR, with productive beta chains retained. Rows are combined by CDR3 protein, so each entry shows the most common genes and DNA. Recorded for this sample are around 520,000 distinct CDR3 sequences; 25% of them occurred a single time. Of the sample, 1.9% is held by the ten largest clones. Sequencing was performed on CD4+ T cells sorted from PBMCs, taken roughly 5 days after vaccination. The receptors come from a man aged 45-60 years who received an inactivated influenza vaccine. Donor details come from another sample of the same person, matched by shared clones.

The chain recombines TRBV12-3 or TRBV12-4 with TRBJ2-7; a weak D match, TRBD1 (5 bases). V gave up 3 bases and J gave up 1 base, with 13 bases separating them. The CDR3 loop spans 15 amino acids. The CDR3 loop reads CASSFPQGSSYEQYF. The CDR3 region has the DNA TGTGCCAGCAGTTTTCCTCAGGGATCGTCCTACGAGCAGTACTTC.

The V gene is TRBV12-3 or TRBV12-4, the J gene TRBJ1-5; D gene uncertain. Trimming pared 3 bases from V and 6 bases from J, leaving 9 bases between. This CDR3 comprises 13 residues. CDR3 protein: CASSFGRSQPQHF. The CDR3 nucleotides are TGTGCCAGCAGTTTTGGGCGGTCTCAGCCCCAGCATTTT.

This clonotype has only a few counts. The rearrangement links TRBV29-1 to TRBJ2-3, with D possibly TRBD1 on 6 matching bases. CDR3 length equals 13 residues. V was trimmed by 6 bases and J by 2 bases, leaving 12 bases between them. CDR1 SQVTM and CDR2 ANQGSEA come from the germline V gene. The CDR3 region has the DNA TGCAGCGTGTCCAGGGACAACACAGATACGCAGTATTTT. Protein sequence: CSVSRDNTDTQYF.

This chain joins TRBV11-2 and TRBJ1-2; D gene unclear. The germline V and J ends were trimmed by 5 bases and 3 bases, with 13 bases remaining between them. This CDR3 has 14 residues. CDR1 SGHAT and CDR2 FQNNGV come from the germline V gene. The CDR3 region has the DNA TGTGCCAGCAGCCTTAGACCGGATTACTATGGCTACACCTTC. As protein: CASSLRPDYYGYTF.

V gene TRBV30 combines with J gene TRBJ2-7; the match to TRBD2 covers 13 bases. Germline loops: CDR1 GTSNPN, CDR2 SVGIG (reference sequence). The CDR3 consists of 15 residues. With V trimmed by 2 bases and J by 3 bases, 4 bases remained unmatched. In nucleotides, the CDR3 is TGTGCCTGGAGTCTCCGGACTAGCGGGAGCTACGAGCAGTACTTC. This sequence encodes CAWSLRTSGSYEQYF.

The rearrangement joins TRBV28 to TRBJ1-2, with 9 bases aligning to TRBD1. Trimming cost V 6 bases and J 5 bases; bases outside gene matches: 4. Germline assignment: CDR1 MDHEN and CDR2 SYDVKM. The CDR3 consists of 13 residues. CDR3 sequence: CASRPGQGYGYTF. For the CDR3, the DNA is TGTGCCAGCAGGCCGGGACAGGGTTATGGCTACACCTTC.

This clonotype was found a few times. The chain employs TRBV20-1 and TRBJ1-5; D not certain. CDR1 is DFQATT, CDR2 SNEGSKA, per germline (reference sequence). The CDR3 totals 13 residues. V was shortened by 6 bases and J by 4 bases, with 13 bases between the two germline ends. CDR3: CSAYPQRNQPQHF. The CDR3, as DNA: TGCAGTGCCTACCCCCAGAGGAATCAGCCCCAGCATTTT.

A few counts support this clonotype. J is TRBJ1-5 and V is TRBV4-3; weak D call: TRBD1 (5 bases). In germline, CDR1 is LGHNA, CDR2 YSLEER. V lost 0 bases to trimming and J lost 6 bases, with 12 bases between them. The CDR3 is 15 amino acids. CDR3 loop: CASSQDGGGFQPQHF. CDR3 DNA sequence: TGCGCCAGCAGCCAAGATGGCGGGGGTTTTCAGCCCCAGCATTTT.

The CDR3 DNA follows: TGTGCCAGCAGACTAGCGGGAAAACTTGAGCAGTTCTTC. The encoded protein is CASRLAGKLEQFF. The gene calls are TRBV28 and TRBJ2-1, with 10 bases fitting TRBD2. The CDR3 has 13 amino acids. The V gene end was trimmed by 6 bases and the J gene end by 9 bases; junction bases not matched to a gene: 5. The germline gives CDR1 MDHEN, CDR2 SYDVKM.

This clonotype was observed at least ten times. The genes are TRBV18 and TRBJ2-2; unclear D gene. Deletions cut 3 bases from V and 4 bases from J, with 6 bases between. The CDR3 is made up of 13 amino acids. Germline CDR1 KGHSH, CDR2 LQKENI. The CDR3 loop is CASSPSSTGELFF. The CDR3 DNA follows: TGTGCCAGCTCACCCTCTTCCACCGGGGAGCTGTTTTTT. The whole variable domain, filled in from reference TRBV18 and TRBJ2-2, reads NAGVMQNPRHLVRRRGQEARLRCSPMKGHSHVYWYRQLPEEGLKFMVYLQKENIIDESGMPKERFSAEFPKEGPSILRIQQVVRGDSAAYFCASSPSSTGELFFGEGSRLTVL.

In this sample, this clonotype turned up many times. The chain links TRBV5-5 to TRBJ2-5; 7 nucleotides line up with TRBD1. Germline V gene lookup returns CDR1 SGHKS and CDR2 YYEKEE (reference sequence). The J segment lost 14 bases and the V segment lost 2 bases, leaving 6 bases of the junction unmatched. This CDR3 is built from 11 residues. The DNA of the CDR3 is TGTGCCAGCAGCTTTGGGGACAGTCACTACTTC. This encodes CASSFGDSHYF.

This clonotype was seen many times. The genes are TRBV12-3 or TRBV12-4 and TRBJ2-3; no clear D gene. The CDR3 spans 13 residues. V was clipped by 5 bases and J by 3 bases, with 9 bases between them. CDR3 nucleotide sequence: TGTGCCAGCAGTCCCCGAAAAACAGATACGCAGTATTTT. Its translation is CASSPRKTDTQYF.

V usage is TRBV7-8 and J usage is TRBJ2-1, with TRBD2 identical over 8 bases. In germline, CDR1 is SGHVS, CDR2 FQNEAQ. The CDR3 runs to 19 residues. V was clipped by 5 bases and J by 5 bases; unmatched bases: 20. The chain's CDR3 is CASSKLVGSQAGGHNEQFF. CDR3 bases: TGTGCCAGCAGCAAGCTAGTGGGTAGTCAGGCGGGGGGACACAATGAGCAGTTCTTC.

This clonotype was counted only a few times. V and J are TRBV7-8 and TRBJ2-5; the D is unclear. The V end lost 2 bases, the J end lost 5 bases, and 15 bases lay between the germline ends. CDR3 length: 15 residues. Germline assignment: CDR1 SGHVS and CDR2 FQNEAQ. CDR3 protein: CASSLLGLVSETQYF. CDR3 nucleotide sequence: TGTGCCAGCAGCTTACTGGGGTTGGTTTCGGAGACCCAGTACTTC. The complete variable domain, with remaining parts taken from reference TRBV7-8 and TRBJ2-5, reads GAGVSQSPRYKVAKRGQDVALRCDPISGHVSLFWYQQALGQGPEFLTYFQNEAQLDKSGLPSDRFFAERPEGSVSTLKIQRTQQEDSAVYLCASSLLGLVSETQYFGPGTRLLVL.

The rearrangement links TRBV9 to TRBJ1-2; D unresolved. This CDR3 comprises 13 residues. V was cut by 3 bases and J by 6 bases, with 12 bases left in between. The germline V gene encodes CDR1 SGDLS and CDR2 YYNGEE. CDR3 amino acids: CASSAKEGNGYTF. In DNA, the CDR3 is TGTGCCAGCAGCGCGAAAGAGGGAAATGGCTACACCTTC.

The chain joins TRBV5-1 to TRBJ1-2; 9 bases are shared with TRBD1. This CDR3 is built from 14 residues. Per germline, CDR1 SGHRS and CDR2 YFSETQ. The J segment lost 7 bases and the V segment lost 5 bases, leaving 9 bases of the junction unmatched. CDR3 in amino acids: CASRSGQGNTGYTF. The CDR3 bases are TGCGCCAGCAGATCGGGACAGGGTAATACTGGCTACACCTTC.

This clonotype was counted only a few times. V usage is TRBV6-2 or TRBV6-3 and J usage is TRBJ1-2; the D is unclear. The CDR3 contains 14 residues. The germline gives CDR1 MNHEY, CDR2 SVGEGT. V lost 0 bases and J lost 5, with 10 bases in between. CDR3 bases: TGTGCCAGCAGTTACTCGATTGGTGGATATGGCTACACCTTC. Its translation: CASSYSIGGYGYTF.

The sample holds a few counts of this clonotype. The J gene is TRBJ2-7, the V gene TRBV7-8; weak D call: TRBD1 (6 bases). The CDR3 sequence is 14 residues long. Per germline, CDR1 SGHVS and CDR2 FQNEAQ. Trimming removed 5 bases at V and 2 bases at J, with 13 bases between. The CDR3 nucleotides are TGTGCCAGCAGCGTATACAGGGCCACCTACGAGCAGTACTTC. It yields the protein CASSVYRATYEQYF.

The sample holds a few counts of this clonotype. The rearrangement links TRBV20-1 to TRBJ2-4, with D tentatively TRBD1 (6 bases). Trimming took 6 bases from V and 2 from J, leaving 14 bases between them. CDR3 length: 14 residues. Germline V gene sequence: CDR1 DFQATT, CDR2 SNEGSKA (reference sequence). In DNA form, the CDR3 reads TGCAGTGCAACCAGGGGAATGCCCAAAAACATTCAGTACTTC. This encodes CSATRGMPKNIQYF.

The chain is built from TRBV15 and TRBJ2-1, with D tentatively TRBD1 (6 bases). The V gene's germline CDR1 is LNHNV and CDR2 YYDKDF (reference sequence). V lost 1 base, J lost 5 bases, and 15 bases lay in between. This CDR3 spans 16 amino acids. The CDR3, as DNA: TGTGCCACCAGCAGAGCCTCGTGGACAGAAGACAATGAGCAGTTCTTC. It yields the protein CATSRASWTEDNEQFF. The full variable domain, with the rest looked up from reference TRBV15 and TRBJ2-1, is DAMVIQNPRYQVTQFGKPVTLSCSQTLNHNVMYWYQQKSSQAPKLLFHYYDKDFNNEADTPDNFQSRRPNTSFCFLDIRSPGLGDTAMYLCATSRASWTEDNEQFFGPGTRLTVL.

J is TRBJ2-3 and V is TRBV30; tentative D call: TRBD1 (6 bases). The germline CDR1 and CDR2 sequences are GTSNPN and SVGIG (reference sequence). The CDR3 is 14 amino acids. V lost 2 bases to trimming and J lost 0 bases, with 9 bases between them. The CDR3 nucleotides read TGTGCCTGGAGTCTCGGACAGAGCACAGATACGCAGTATTTT. Translation gives CAWSLGQSTDTQYF.

This clonotype was observed a few times. The V and J genes are TRBV9 and TRBJ2-7; TRBD1 agrees at 11 bases. The CDR3 totals 16 residues. The trim removed 3 bases at V and 3 bases at J, leaving 8 bases unmatched. Germline V gene sequence: CDR1 SGDLS, CDR2 YYNGEE. CDR3 loop: CASSEGPGTGGYEQYF. The CDR3 DNA reads TGTGCCAGCAGCGAGGGCCCGGGGACAGGGGGCTACGAGCAGTACTTC.

The gene calls are TRBV3-1 and TRBJ2-3; TRBD2 aligns across 10 bases. This CDR3 region has 17 residues. The junction had 3 bases not matched to a gene; V was cut back by 0 bases and J by 0 bases. Germline V lookup: CDR1 LGHDT, CDR2 YNNKEL (reference sequence). The CDR3 nucleotides read TGTGCCAGCAGCCAAGATCATAGCGGGGGGAGCACAGATACGCAGTATTTT. The encoded protein is CASSQDHSGGSTDTQYF.

CDR3 in amino acids: CASSPRALTYEQYF. The CDR3 bases are TGTGCCAGCAGCCCCCGGGCCCTCACCTACGAGCAGTACTTC. This rearrangement joins TRBV12-3 or TRBV12-4 to TRBJ2-7; D call uncertain. The CDR3 is made up of 14 amino acids. Deletions cut 6 bases from V and 2 bases from J, with 14 bases between.

V usage is TRBV7-6 and J usage is TRBJ2-3; 10 bases align to TRBD1. The CDR3 is 15 amino acids. From germline, CDR1 is SGHVS and CDR2 FNYEAQ. V lost 4 bases, J lost 5 bases, and 6 bases stayed unmatched. DNA of the CDR3: TGTGCCAGCAGCTCCGGGACAGGGGCGGTAGATACGCAGTATTTT. This translates into CASSSGTGAVDTQYF.

The V call is TRBV20-1, the J call TRBJ2-1; no firm D call. The CDR3 length is 14 residues. Trimming took off 2 bases at V and 8 bases at J, with 16 bases between the two ends. The germline CDR1 and CDR2 sequences are DFQATT and SNEGSKA (reference sequence). The CDR3 DNA reads as TGCAGTGCTAGAATGGGGTTAAGGACCGATGAGCAGTTCTTC. This codes for CSARMGLRTDEQFF.

This clonotype was counted between two and nine times. CDR3 region: CASSLAGAMEYF. CDR3 in DNA: TGTGCCAGCAGTTTAGCGGGGGCAATGGAGTATTTT. V gene TRBV12-3 or TRBV12-4 combines with J gene TRBJ2-3; D may be TRBD1 (6 bases). Trimming pared 0 bases from V and 13 bases from J, leaving 11 bases between. The CDR3 has 12 amino acids.

The chain links TRBV29-1 to TRBJ2-1; D tentatively reads TRBD1 or TRBD2 (6 bases each). V lost 7 bases to trimming and J lost 9 bases, with 25 bases between them. This CDR3 region has 15 residues. Germline CDR1 is SQVTM and CDR2 is ANQGSEA. The CDR3 DNA reads as TGCAGCGCCGTGAGGGGGGTAAGAGGTTCCAGTGAGCAGTTCTTC. Amino acid sequence: CSAVRGVRGSSEQFF.

The rearrangement joins TRBV5-1 to TRBJ2-1; 11 nucleotides match TRBD2. The germline V gene has CDR1 SGHRS and CDR2 YFSETQ. Losses at the gene ends were 2 bases for V and 8 bases for J; bases not matched to a gene: 6. This CDR3 comprises 15 residues. CDR3 sequence (DNA): TGCGCCAGCAGCTTTGTGATAGCGGGGGGGGATGAGCAGTTCTTC. As protein: CASSFVIAGGDEQFF.

This clonotype came up a few times. This rearrangement joins TRBV5-1 to TRBJ2-3; D is perhaps TRBD1 (6 bases). Between the trimmed V and J ends, which lost 0 bases and 1 base, there was a span of 12 bases. CDR3 length: 16 amino acids. Germline CDR1 SGHRS, CDR2 YFSETQ. CDR3 DNA sequence: TGCGCCAGCAGCTTGGACAGGGCGAGGGGCACAGATACGCAGTATTTT. As protein: CASSLDRARGTDTQYF.

The gene calls are TRBV29-1 and TRBJ2-3; D assignment may be TRBD1 or TRBD2 (5 bases each). The V end was cut by 6 bases, the J end by 0 bases, with 13 bases between. This CDR3 region has 14 residues. Germline V gene lookup returns CDR1 SQVTM and CDR2 ANQGSEA. This CDR3 reads CSVDTGTSTDTQYF. The DNA of the CDR3 is TGCAGCGTGGATACGGGGACGAGCACAGATACGCAGTATTTT.

This clonotype was seen only a few times. The chain employs TRBV6-2 or TRBV6-3 and TRBJ2-7; no firm D call. V lost 6 bases and J lost 2, with 8 bases in between. From germline, CDR1 is MNHEY and CDR2 SVGEGT. The CDR3 is 12 amino acids. The CDR3 coding sequence is TGTGCCAGCAGCCACCAGACCTACGAGCAGTACTTC. Translation: CASSHQTYEQYF.